One and the same sample provided the 28 T cell receptor beta chains below, sequenced in a study of shared clonotypes between healthy human individuals. Sequencing was performed with immunoSEQ multiplex PCR; in TCRdb, only in-frame clones are kept and a portion is missing. In the table there are fewer than 3 million clones, about 90% of which are singletons. Sequencing used naive CD4+ T cells from PBMCs. As to subset: CD45RA+ positively selected. The receptors derive from a man younger than 35 in good health. Some clones in this sample may be carry-over from other donors' samples.

The chain is built from TRBV11-2 and TRBJ2-7; 11 bases match TRBD1. The CDR3 is 14 amino acids. Looked up from germline, CDR1 is SGHAT and CDR2 is FQNNGV. With V trimmed by 5 bases and J by 6 bases, 6 bases remained unmatched. The CDR3, as DNA: TGTGCCAGCAGCACCCGGACAGGGGGCGGCGAGCAGTACTTC. Translated, it gives CASSTRTGGGEQYF.

CDR3 region: CASSIVHKQNQPQHF. The CDR3, as DNA: TGTGCCAGTAGTATAGTGCACAAACAGAATCAGCCCCAGCATTTT. This sequence joins TRBV19 and TRBJ1-5; no clear D. Germline loops: CDR1 LNHDA, CDR2 SQIVND (reference sequence). V lost 1 base to trimming and J lost 4 bases, with 11 bases between them. The length of the CDR3 is 15 residues.

This clone was seen only once. The chain joins TRBV7-9 to TRBJ2-3, with no clear D. The V gene's germline CDR1 is SEHNR and CDR2 FQNEAQ (reference sequence). V was pared by 4 bases and J by 7 bases, with 9 bases between. The CDR3 runs to 12 residues. CDR3 amino acids: CASSYNQHTQYF. The DNA for the CDR3 is TGTGCCAGCAGCTACAATCAACATACGCAGTATTTT.

V is TRBV19 and J is TRBJ1-5; weak D call: TRBD1 (5 bases). CDR1 LNHDA and CDR2 SQIVND come from the germline V gene (reference sequence). V was shortened by 5 bases and J by 6 bases, with 14 bases between the two germline ends. The length of the CDR3 is 14 residues. The chain's CDR3 is CASSGRVLRQPQHF. DNA for the CDR3: TGTGCCAGTAGTGGCAGGGTGTTACGTCAGCCCCAGCATTTT.

The chain uses TRBV7-7 and TRBJ2-7; D ambiguous. Trimming pared 4 bases from V and 1 base from J, leaving 14 bases between. The germline V gene has CDR1 SSHAT and CDR2 FNYEAQ (reference sequence). This CDR3 contains 15 residues. The CDR3 protein is CASSCLYPASYEQYF. In DNA, the CDR3 is TGTGCCAGCAGCTGTTTGTACCCCGCTTCCTACGAGCAGTACTTC.

The gene calls are TRBV7-3 and TRBJ2-2, with 7 bases fitting TRBD2. This CDR3 spans 15 amino acids. The V segment lost 3 bases and the J segment 6 bases; nucleotides outside the gene matches: 7. The germline V gene encodes CDR1 SGHTA and CDR2 FQGTGA. The CDR3 region is CASSLLGRGSGELFF. The CDR3, as DNA: TGTGCCAGCAGCTTGCTCGGGCGGGGGTCCGGGGAGCTGTTTTTT. Supplemented by reference TRBV7-3 and TRBJ2-2, the full variable domain reads GAGVSQTPSNKVTEKGKYVELRCDPISGHTALYWYRQSLGQGPEFLIYFQGTGAADDSGLPNDRFFAVRPEGSVSTLKIQRTERGDSAVYLCASSLLGRGSGELFFGEGSRLTVL.

The V gene is TRBV4-3, the J gene TRBJ2-7; no clear D gene. This CDR3 region has 14 residues. Trimming took 0 bases from V and 2 from J, leaving 8 bases between them. Germline CDR1 reads LGHNA; CDR2 reads YSLEER. The DNA of the CDR3 is TGCGCCAGCAGCCAAGATACATCTACCTACGAGCAGTACTTC. This codes for CASSQDTSTYEQYF.

The gene calls are TRBV10-2 and TRBJ1-5; D remains ambiguous. CDR3 size: 16 residues. Trimming took off 3 bases at V and 0 bases at J, with 12 bases between the two ends. CDR1 is WSHSY, CDR2 SAAADI, per germline. The CDR3 sequence is CASSDGRIFSNQPQHF. CDR3 DNA: TGCGCCAGCAGTGACGGGCGGATTTTTAGCAATCAGCCCCAGCATTTT.

About this clone itself: The identical CDR3 is also encoded by other nucleotide sequences in the sample. This rearrangement joins TRBV29-1 to TRBJ2-3, with TRBD2 as a possible D gene (6 bases). Trimming removed 6 bases from V and 0 bases from J, with 13 bases in between. This CDR3 is 14 amino acids long. Germline V gives CDR1 SQVTM, CDR2 ANQGSEA. Written as DNA, the CDR3 is TGCAGCGTAGCGGGTCTAACTAGCACAGATACGCAGTATTTT. Its translation is CSVAGLTSTDTQYF.

The rearrangement uses TRBV4-2 and TRBJ2-1; 13 bases are shared with TRBD2. CDR3 length: 19 amino acids. Germline V lookup: CDR1 LGHNA, CDR2 YNFKEQ. The junction had 11 bases not matched to a gene; V was cut back by 4 bases and J by 2 bases. CDR3 loop: CASSPGKLAGGLPYNEQFF. Here the CDR3 DNA reads TGTGCCAGCAGCCCAGGAAAACTAGCGGGAGGGCTGCCCTACAATGAGCAGTTCTTC.

The sample holds one count of this clone. J is TRBJ2-1 and V is TRBV2, with D perhaps assigned TRBD1 or TRBD2 (5 bases each). With 7 bases removed from V and 6 bases from J, the gap between germline ends came to 16 bases. The CDR3 spans 14 residues. CDR1 is SNHLY, CDR2 FYNNEI, per germline. The CDR3 loop is CASKGVDGTNEQFF. The CDR3 DNA reads as TGTGCCAGCAAAGGGGTGGACGGGACCAATGAGCAGTTCTTC.

The chain is built from TRBV9 and TRBJ1-3, with 12 positions matching TRBD1. V gave up 0 bases and J gave up 2 bases; unmatched junction bases: 3. The CDR3 has 17 residues. Looked up from germline, CDR1 is SGDLS and CDR2 is YYNGEE. The CDR3 sequence: CASSVEGQGAAGNTIYF. The CDR3 nucleotides are TGTGCCAGCAGCGTAGAGGGACAGGGGGCCGCTGGAAACACCATATATTTT.

The rearrangement joins TRBV5-5 to TRBJ1-5; D possibly corresponds to TRBD1 (5 bases). The V end was cut by 0 bases, the J end by 7 bases, with 8 bases between. Germline V gene sequence: CDR1 SGHKS, CDR2 YYEKEE (reference sequence). This CDR3 has 13 residues. CDR3 nucleotide sequence: TGTGCCAGCAGCTTGGCAGGGTCCCAGCCCCAGCATTTT. Translating it yields CASSLAGSQPQHF. Full variable domain (outside the CDR3, taken from reference TRBV5-5 and TRBJ1-5): DAGVTQSPTHLIKTRGQQVTLRCSPISGHKSVSWYQQVLGQGPQFIFQYYEKEERGRGNFPDRFSARQFPNYSSELNVNALLLGDSALYLCASSLAGSQPQHFGDGTRLSIL.

About this clone itself: The sample contains more than one DNA sequence encoding this CDR3. V gene TRBV18 combines with J gene TRBJ1-1; 8 nucleotides line up with TRBD1. V shed 3 bases, J shed 5 bases, and the junction held 5 bases outside the gene matches. The CDR3 runs 14 residues. The germline V gene encodes CDR1 KGHSH and CDR2 LQKENI. This chain's CDR3 is CASSPDRGGTEAFF. The CDR3 DNA is TGTGCCAGCTCACCTGACAGGGGCGGGACTGAAGCTTTCTTT.

The chain has TRBV10-1 and TRBJ2-6; TRBD2 agrees at 8 bases. This CDR3 has 17 residues. With 3 bases clipped from V and 2 bases from J, the junction kept 6 bases outside the gene matches. CDR1 and CDR2 from the germline V gene are WNHNN and SYGVQD (reference sequence). CDR3 bases: TGCGCCAGCAGTGACGGTGTTAGCGGGACTGGGGCCAACGTCCTGACTTTC. Its translation is CASSDGVSGTGANVLTF.

The genes are TRBV28 and TRBJ2-1, with 8 bases lining up with TRBD2. Germline values: CDR1 MDHEN, CDR2 SYDVKM. V shed 4 bases and J 9 bases; nucleotides not matched to a gene: 20. This CDR3 is built from 18 residues. The DNA of the CDR3 is TGTGCCAGCAGTTCAGGGGCTAAGCTAGCGGGCTTTCGCGGTGAGCAGTTCTTC. Translating gives CASSSGAKLAGFRGEQFF.

The CDR3 spells CASSQQVYNEQFF. The CDR3, as DNA: TGTGCCAGCAGCCAACAGGTTTACAATGAGCAGTTCTTC. The V and J genes are TRBV14 and TRBJ2-1, with no clear D. CDR3 length: 13 residues. Germline assignment: CDR1 SGHDN and CDR2 FVKESK. Trimming pared 2 bases from V and 4 bases from J, leaving 6 bases between. The full variable domain, rest sourced from reference TRBV14 and TRBJ2-1, is EAGVTQFPSHSVIEKGQTVTLRCDPISGHDNLYWYRRVMGKEIKFLLHFVKESKQDESGMPNNRFLAERTGGTYSTLKVQPAELEDSGVYFCASSQQVYNEQFFGPGTRLTVL.

The chain carries TRBV5-1 and TRBJ2-6, with 9 bases identical to TRBD1. The germline gives CDR1 SGHRS, CDR2 YFSETQ. Losses at the gene ends were 0 bases for V and 2 bases for J; bases not matched to a gene: 9. The CDR3 contains 19 residues. CDR3 loop: CASSLGPDRGAAGANVLTF. The CDR3 DNA follows: TGCGCCAGCAGCTTGGGGCCGGACAGGGGAGCAGCTGGGGCCAACGTCCTGACTTTC.

Comments on this clone: Within the sample, other DNA sequences also encode this same CDR3. The V call is TRBV7-2, the J call TRBJ2-2; D not resolved. The CDR3 is 12 residues long. Looked up from germline, CDR1 is SGHTA and CDR2 is FQGNSA. Deletions cut 1 base from V and 6 bases from J, with 3 bases between. In nucleotides, the CDR3 is TGTGCCAGCAGCTTAGTTTCCGGGGAGCTGTTTTTT. Its translation is CASSLVSGELFF.

The count of this clone is one. The sample holds other DNA sequences that translate to the same CDR3. The chain couples TRBV5-1 to TRBJ2-3, with D unresolved. This CDR3 spans 12 amino acids. V was trimmed by 4 bases and J by 3 bases, leaving 6 bases between them. Germline CDR1 is SGHRS and CDR2 is YFSETQ. For the CDR3, the DNA is TGCGCCAGCAGCCCCACAACAGATACGCAGTATTTT. It encodes CASSPTTDTQYF.

The V gene is TRBV2, the J gene TRBJ1-5, with TRBD1 identical over 9 bases. J lost 6 bases, V lost 5 bases, and 5 bases had no gene match. Germline V gene data show CDR1 as SNHLY and CDR2 as FYNNEI. CDR3 length: 14 residues. For the CDR3, the DNA is TGTGCCAGCAGTTACAGGGGGCAGGGTCAGCCCCAGCATTTT. Translation: CASSYRGQGQPQHF.

This clone was recorded many times. The chain employs TRBV28 and TRBJ2-7; TRBD2 matches 8 bases. V dropped 4 bases and J dropped 6; count of bases not matched to a gene: 14. This CDR3 contains 16 residues. CDR1 and CDR2 (germline): MDHEN, SYDVKM. The CDR3 DNA sequence: TGTGCCAGCAGTTCATCCTCGGGGGGGCGACCTCTCGAGCAGTACTTC. Residues: CASSSSSGGRPLEQYF.

The chain employs TRBV7-3 and TRBJ2-7, with 7 bases that match TRBD2. In germline, CDR1 is SGHTA, CDR2 FQGTGA. This CDR3 is built from 14 residues. V gave up 2 bases and J gave up 2 bases; unmatched junction bases: 3. CDR3 sequence: CASSLAGDAYEQYF. DNA of the CDR3: TGTGCCAGCAGCTTAGCGGGAGACGCCTACGAGCAGTACTTC.

With respect to this clone: The sample holds other DNA sequences that translate to the same CDR3. Here the CDR3 reads CASSPSTGELFF. CDR3 in DNA: TGTGCCAGCAGCCCCAGCACCGGGGAGCTGTTTTTT. The chain recombines TRBV7-3 with TRBJ2-2, with unresolved D. CDR1 and CDR2 (germline): SGHTA, FQGTGA. V lost 5 bases, J lost 4 bases, and 5 bases lay in between. The CDR3 contains 12 residues.

In the case of this clone: At the DNA level, this CDR3 is encoded by other sequences in the same sample as well. This chain uses TRBV2 with TRBJ2-7, with D maybe TRBD2 (5 bases). Looked up from germline, CDR1 is SNHLY and CDR2 is FYNNEI. V was pared by 4 bases and J by 0 bases, with 10 bases between. This CDR3 is built from 14 residues. CDR3 coding DNA: TGTGCCAGCAGTGGGAGCGGCAGCTCCTACGAGCAGTACTTC. This gives the protein CASSGSGSSYEQYF.

The chain carries TRBV28 and TRBJ1-4; possible D gene TRBD1, 5 bases. Per the germline V gene, CDR1 is MDHEN and CDR2 is SYDVKM. This CDR3 is 14 amino acids long. Trimming removed 4 bases from V and 8 bases from J, with 14 bases in between. For the CDR3, the DNA is TGTGCCAGCAGTTCGGGACGTACTGGGGAAAAACTGTTTTTT. Protein: CASSSGRTGEKLFF.

V and J are TRBV27 and TRBJ2-1; 7 nucleotides align to TRBD1. Germline V lookup: CDR1 MNHEY, CDR2 SMNVEV (reference sequence). V gave up 5 bases and J gave up 7 bases; unmatched junction bases: 8. CDR3 length: 14 residues. The CDR3 nucleotides read TGTGCCAGCAGTCCCAGGGGGTCGTCGAATGAGCAGTTCTTC. It is translated as CASSPRGSSNEQFF.

The chain employs TRBV2 and TRBJ1-2; D is ambiguous. Trimming took off 8 bases at V and 7 bases at J, with 14 bases between the two ends. Per the germline V gene, CDR1 is SNHLY and CDR2 is FYNNEI. This CDR3 contains 12 residues. The CDR3 DNA sequence: TGTGCCAGCGCCGCAAATTTGAGTGGCTACACCTTC. It specifies CASAANLSGYTF.